A selection of T cell receptor beta chains follows, all from one sample in a study of post-analysis software for immune sequencing data. Each CDR3 protein is one row after TCRdb ran MiXCR on the PCR reads. The repertoire holds 600,000 to 700,000 distinct CDR3 sequences, with approximately 60% as singletons. Sequencing was carried out using blood. These TCRs come from a girl aged 2 to 9 with multiple sclerosis. Each CDR3 is given with its conserved first and last residue. The D gene is left open where the match is weak. Clone size is stated in some rows and not others, as once, few, many or a class when expanded.

NA	TRBV10-3	NA	TRBJ1-5	CAISLGGGNQPQHF	TGTGCCATCAGTCTAGGGGGAGGCAATCAGCCCCAGCATTTT
TRBD2	TRBV5-1	NA	TRBJ2-3	CASSLDAGGSTDTQYF	TGCGCCAGCAGCTTGGATGCGGGGGGGAGCACAGATACGCAGTATTTT
TRBD1	TRBV12-5	NA	TRBJ1-2	CASEDWGAGGIGGYTF	TGTGCTAGTGAGGATTGGGGTGCAGGGGGCATCGGAGGCTACACCTTC
NA	TRBV7-2	NA	TRBJ1-1	CASSLARAGYEAFF	TGTGCCAGCAGCTTAGCGAGAGCGGGTTATGAAGCTTTCTTT
NA	TRBV29-1	NA	TRBJ1-2	CSVVGEGKANYGYTF	TGCAGCGTTGTCGGGGAAGGGAAGGCTAACTATGGCTACACCTTC
NA	TRBV5-1	few	TRBJ1-5	CASSLAGTARQPQHF	TGCGCCAGCAGCTTGGCCGGAACAGCGCGCCAGCCCCAGCATTTT
TRBD1	TRBV29-1	few	TRBJ1-1	CSVGITGVFAEAFF	TGCAGCGTGGGGATCACAGGGGTTTTCGCTGAAGCTTTCTTT
TRBD1	TRBV24-1	NA	TRBJ2-5	CATSDFTGGDQETQYF	TGTGCCACCAGTGATTTTACAGGGGGCGACCAAGAGACCCAGTACTTC
NA	TRBV10-2	once	TRBJ1-2	CASSVRQDGYTF	TGCGCCAGCAGCGTAAGGCAGGATGGCTACACCTTC
NA	TRBV6-5	once	TRBJ2-2	CASSYPRGQGGNTGELFF	TGTGCCAGCAGTTACCCGCGGGGGCAGGGGGGGAACACCGGGGAGCTGTTTTTT
NA	TRBV5-1	NA	TRBJ2-3	CASNEGDTQYF	TGCGCCAGCAACGAAGGGGATACGCAGTATTTT
TRBD1	TRBV10-3	NA	TRBJ1-2	CAISRPLRDRELANYGYTF	TGTGCCATCAGCAGACCACTCCGGGACAGGGAGTTAGCTAACTATGGCTACACCTTC
TRBD2	TRBV2	NA	TRBJ2-5	CASGTRPGETQYF	TGTGCCAGCGGGACTAGGCCTGGAGAGACCCAGTACTTC
NA	TRBV6-2/TRBV6-3	NA	TRBJ2-3	CASSYHVGTDTQYF	TGTGCCAGCAGTTACCATGTCGGCACAGATACGCAGTATTTT
TRBD2	TRBV4-2	NA	TRBJ2-2	CASSQGPSGTGELFF	TGTGCCAGCAGCCAAGGACCTAGCGGAACCGGGGAGCTGTTTTTT
NA	TRBV5-1	NA	TRBJ1-4	CASSPLGSYNEKLFF	TGCGCCAGCAGCCCCCTGGGGTCATATAATGAAAAACTGTTTTTT
NA	TRBV7-2	few	TRBJ2-3	CASSLGGGPITDTQYF	TGTGCCAGCAGCTTAGGAGGGGGGCCCATCACAGATACGCAGTATTTT
TRBD2	TRBV9	NA	TRBJ2-3	CASSPWTSGRRTPETDTQYF	TGTGCCAGCAGCCCCTGGACTAGCGGGAGGAGGACCCCAGAGACAGATACGCAGTATTTT
TRBD2	TRBV20-1	few	TRBJ2-3	CSADTLAGGPSTDTQYF	TGCAGTGCTGATACTCTAGCGGGAGGGCCTAGCACAGATACGCAGTATTTT
NA	TRBV5-1	NA	TRBJ1-5	CASSLAGGAYQPQHF	TGCGCCAGCAGCTTGGCCGGGGGGGCCTATCAGCCCCAGCATTTT
TRBD2	TRBV6-2/TRBV6-3	few	TRBJ2-1	CAISTSGTYNEQFF	TGTGCCATCTCGACTAGCGGGACCTACAATGAGCAGTTCTTC
TRBD2	TRBV2	NA	TRBJ2-4	CASKGGNQNIQYF	TGTGCCAGCAAGGGAGGGAACCAAAACATTCAGTACTTC
NA	TRBV6-5	NA	TRBJ2-2	CASSYTPSRTIGELFF	TGTGCCAGCAGTTACACCCCATCCCGGACCATCGGGGAGCTGTTTTTT
NA	TRBV11-3	NA	TRBJ2-2	CAGSLEVPNTGELFF	TGTGCCGGCAGCTTAGAAGTACCGAACACCGGGGAGCTGTTTTTT
NA	TRBV5-5	NA	TRBJ2-7	CASSFKGGEQYF	TGTGCCAGCAGCTTCAAGGGCGGCGAGCAGTACTTC
NA	TRBV3-1	few	TRBJ2-3	CASSSGDSSTDTQYF	TGTGCCAGCAGCTCCGGCGACAGTAGCACAGATACGCAGTATTTT
TRBD2	TRBV29-1	once	TRBJ2-3	CSVGWSSGGATDTQYF	TGCAGCGTTGGTTGGTCTAGCGGGGGGGCCACAGATACGCAGTATTTT
NA	TRBV10-3	once	TRBJ1-2	CVISENPGANYGYTF	TGTGTCATCAGTGAGAACCCAGGGGCGAACTATGGCTACACCTTC
TRBD1	TRBV25-1	few	TRBJ1-2	CASSGDSANYGYTF	TGTGCCAGCAGTGGGGACAGCGCTAACTATGGCTACACCTTC
TRBD1	TRBV5-8	once	TRBJ2-1	CASSLGTGGFGSYNEQFF	TGTGCCAGCAGCTTGGGGACAGGGGGCTTTGGGTCCTACAATGAGCAGTTCTTC
NA	TRBV11-2	few	TRBJ1-6	CASSLGGGSSYNSPLHF	TGTGCCAGCAGCTTAGGCGGGGGGAGCTCCTATAATTCACCCCTCCACTTT
TRBD1	TRBV7-9	NA	TRBJ2-1	CASSLRGQGLTDEQFF	TGTGCCAGCAGCTTAAGAGGACAGGGGTTAACGGATGAGCAGTTCTTC
TRBD1	TRBV20-1	few	TRBJ2-7	CSARGPQGAGEQYF	TGCAGTGCTAGAGGACCCCAGGGGGCGGGCGAGCAGTACTTC
TRBD2	TRBV12-3/TRBV12-4	NA	TRBJ2-3	CASRSSGGAFPDTQYF	TGTGCCAGCCGGTCTAGCGGGGGGGCGTTTCCAGATACGCAGTATTTT
NA	TRBV18	NA	TRBJ1-1	CASSPLPALVNTEAFF	TGTGCCAGCTCACCTCTTCCCGCTTTGGTGAACACTGAAGCTTTCTTT
NA	TRBV7-9	few	TRBJ2-3	CASGPQGDTQYF	TGTGCCAGCGGCCCCCAGGGGGATACGCAGTATTTT
NA	TRBV5-6	NA	TRBJ2-5	CTSSLESSSIQETQYF	TGTACCAGCAGCTTGGAGTCTAGCTCAATCCAAGAGACCCAGTACTTC
TRBD1	TRBV30	once	TRBJ1-2	CAWGGEGADYGYTF	TGTGCCTGGGGTGGGGAGGGGGCAGACTATGGCTACACCTTC
NA	TRBV5-1	NA	TRBJ1-2	CASSSVGFSGYTF	TGCGCCAGCAGCTCGGTGGGATTTTCTGGCTACACCTTC
NA	TRBV20-1	few	TRBJ1-1	CSAQWAGMAEAFF	TGCAGTGCCCAATGGGCAGGGATGGCTGAAGCTTTCTTT
NA	TRBV2	many	TRBJ2-7	CASSVTYEQYF	TGTGCCAGCAGTGTTACCTACGAGCAGTACTTC
TRBD2	TRBV7-2	NA	TRBJ2-5	CASSLGTSATDEQYF	TGTGCCAGCAGCTTAGGGACTAGCGCCACGGATGAGCAGTACTTC
NA	TRBV29-1	few	TRBJ2-5	CSTSGSGARGAQYF	TGCAGCACCTCCGGATCGGGGGCCCGGGGGGCCCAGTACTTC
NA	TRBV7-2	few	TRBJ1-2	CASSWWGVNYGYTF	TGTGCCTCGTCCTGGTGGGGTGTAAACTATGGCTACACCTTC
NA	TRBV11-2	NA	TRBJ2-1	CASSFVGNEQFF	TGTGCCAGCAGCTTTGTGGGAAATGAGCAGTTCTTC
TRBD2	TRBV7-3	NA	TRBJ2-3	CASSLRGLAGGIPDTQYF	TGTGCCAGCAGCTTAAGGGGTTTAGCGGGAGGTATACCAGATACGCAGTATTTT
NA	TRBV20-1	few	TRBJ2-5	CSAIYGQETQYF	TGCAGTGCTATATATGGACAAGAGACCCAGTACTTC
TRBD2	TRBV10-3	few	TRBJ2-3	CAISRGGATDTQYF	TGTGCCATCAGTCGCGGGGGGGCAACAGATACGCAGTATTTT
TRBD1	TRBV5-1	NA	TRBJ2-6	CASSLEGTDHRFSAANVRTF	TGCGCCAGCAGCTTGGAGGGGACAGACCACCGGTTCTCTGCGGCCAACGTCCGGACTTTC
TRBD2	TRBV28	NA	TRBJ2-7	CASSSYAGGPGEQYF	TGTGCCAGCAGTTCCTATGCGGGAGGGCCTGGCGAGCAGTACTTC
TRBD1	TRBV20-1	NA	TRBJ2-3	CSAPRQGAATDTQYF	TGCAGTGCCCCGAGACAGGGGGCGGCCACAGATACGCAGTATTTT
NA	TRBV20-1	NA	TRBJ2-7	CSARDRGQGWLAGVLEQYF	TGCAGTGCTAGAGATCGAGGACAGGGGTGGCTAGCGGGAGTCCTCGAGCAGTACTTC
NA	TRBV4-1	NA	TRBJ2-5	CASSQELVGQKETQYF	TGCGCCAGCAGCCAAGAATTGGTAGGACAGAAAGAGACCCAGTACTTC
NA	TRBV6-5	NA	TRBJ2-7	CASKRGEGTYEQYF	TGTGCCAGCAAGAGGGGGGAAGGGACCTACGAGCAGTACTTC